Presented here are 7 T cell receptor beta chains from one specimen sequenced in a study of cytomegalovirus exposure and HLA in healthy donors. PCR employed 60 Vbeta and 13 Jbeta primers. Generated by immunoSEQ multiplex PCR, the TCRdb table keeps only in-frame clones and is missing some. The top ten hold 9.5% to 13% of the sample, which has tens of thousands of clones, about two thirds seen once. Material: PBMCs. The origin of the receptors is a woman in her forties in good health and CMV-seropositive.

The chain is built from TRBV15 and TRBJ1-2; possibly TRBD1 for D (5 bases). V was trimmed by 4 bases and J by 4 bases, leaving 19 bases between them. Germline V lookup: CDR1 LNHNV, CDR2 YYDKDF (reference sequence). The CDR3 totals 16 residues. DNA of the CDR3: TGTGCCACCAGCACCCACCTCGACAGACGAACCTATGGCTACACCTTC. This codes for CATSTHLDRRTYGYTF.

The chain uses TRBV6-1 and TRBJ1-5, with D possibly TRBD1 on 5 matching bases. Trimming removed 1 base from V and 0 bases from J, with 10 bases in between. CDR1 is MNHNS and CDR2 is SASEGT in the germline V gene. The CDR3 sequence is 16 residues long. The CDR3 nucleotides read TGTGCCAGCAGTGAAGTCGGGGGGACTAGCAATCAGCCCCAGCATTTT. Amino acids: CASSEVGGTSNQPQHF.

The V gene is TRBV15, the J gene TRBJ2-5; 9 bases match TRBD2. V lost 2 bases and J lost 4; bases outside the gene matches: 8. CDR3 length: 16 residues. Germline V gives CDR1 LNHNV, CDR2 YYDKDF (reference sequence). The CDR3 sequence: CATSRRGLAMVETQYF. The CDR3 coding sequence is TGTGCCACCAGCAGACGAGGACTAGCGATGGTAGAGACCCAGTACTTC. Combining the CDR3 with reference TRBV15 and TRBJ2-5 gives the whole variable domain DAMVIQNPRYQVTQFGKPVTLSCSQTLNHNVMYWYQQKSSQAPKLLFHYYDKDFNNEADTPDNFQSRRPNTSFCFLDIRSPGLGDTAMYLCATSRRGLAMVETQYFGPGTRLLVL.

The chain is built from TRBV2 and TRBJ1-5, with TRBD1 identical over 7 bases. CDR1 is SNHLY, CDR2 FYNNEI, per germline. The V and J ends lost 5 bases and 7 bases, in that order; junction bases with no gene match: 8. The CDR3 extends over 14 amino acids. The CDR3 loop reads CASSIGAGGQPQHF. The DNA for the CDR3 is TGTGCCAGCAGTATCGGGGCAGGGGGACAGCCCCAGCATTTT.

The chain couples TRBV7-9 to TRBJ2-7; 8 positions match TRBD2. The CDR3 is 14 amino acids. Germline values: CDR1 SEHNR, CDR2 FQNEAQ (reference sequence). V shed 2 bases and J 3 bases; nucleotides not matched to a gene: 3. CDR3 protein: CASSLPGGNYEQYF. CDR3 in DNA: TGTGCCAGCAGCTTACCGGGGGGGAACTACGAGCAGTACTTC.

The chain recombines TRBV7-9 with TRBJ2-5, with 7 bases aligning to TRBD2. The germline gives CDR1 SEHNR, CDR2 FQNEAQ (reference sequence). Losses at the gene ends were 3 bases for V and 0 bases for J; bases not matched to a gene: 1. The length of the CDR3 is 14 residues. CDR3 sequence (DNA): TGTGCCAGCAGCTTCAGCGGGAACCAAGAGACCCAGTACTTC. It translates to CASSFSGNQETQYF.

This clone was seen a single time. CDR3 coding DNA: TGCGCCAGCGAGGGACTGACCTCCGAGCAGTACTTC. Translated: CASEGLTSEQYF. V gene TRBV5-1 combines with J gene TRBJ2-7, with D possibly TRBD2 on 6 matching bases. CDR1 SGHRS and CDR2 YFSETQ come from the germline V gene. This CDR3 contains 12 residues. V was trimmed by 7 bases and J by 6 bases, leaving 14 bases between them.